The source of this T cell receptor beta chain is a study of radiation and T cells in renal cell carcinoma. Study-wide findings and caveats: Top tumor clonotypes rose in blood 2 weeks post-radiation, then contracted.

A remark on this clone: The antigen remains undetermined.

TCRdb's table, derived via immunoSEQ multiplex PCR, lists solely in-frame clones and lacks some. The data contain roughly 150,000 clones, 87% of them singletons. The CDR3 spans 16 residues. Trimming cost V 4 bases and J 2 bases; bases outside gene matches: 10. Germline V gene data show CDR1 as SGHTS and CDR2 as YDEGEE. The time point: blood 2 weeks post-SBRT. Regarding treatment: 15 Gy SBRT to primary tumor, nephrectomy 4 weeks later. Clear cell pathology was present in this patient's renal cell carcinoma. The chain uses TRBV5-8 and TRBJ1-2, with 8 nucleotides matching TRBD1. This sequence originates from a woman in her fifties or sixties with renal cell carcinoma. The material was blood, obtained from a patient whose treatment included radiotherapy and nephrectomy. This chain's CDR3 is CASSKGDRRGNYGYTF. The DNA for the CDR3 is TGTGCCAGCAGCAAGGGGGACAGGAGGGGAAACTATGGCTACACCTTC.